This T cell receptor (beta chain) was sequenced during a study of T cell responses to AZD1222 COVID-19 vaccine. The trim removed 3 bases at V and 2 bases at J, leaving 6 bases unmatched. Germline V gives CDR1 MNHEY, CDR2 SVGEGT. The CDR3 is 16 amino acids. TCRdb's table, derived via immunoSEQ multiplex PCR, lists solely in-frame clones and lacks some. The sample carries roughly 97,000 clones, approximately 91% recorded once. V usage is TRBV6-2 or TRBV6-3 and J usage is TRBJ2-3, with 9 bases fitting TRBD2. The TCR sequence derives from an adult in good health. The source material was peripheral blood, sampled on day 0 of AZD1222 vaccination. The CDR3 spells CASSYSGGLVTDTQYF. In DNA, the CDR3 is TGTGCCAGCAGTTATAGCGGGGGACTTGTCACAGATACGCAGTATTTT.